This T cell receptor beta chain is drawn from a study of cytomegalovirus exposure and HLA in healthy donors. Healthy donors of bone marrow made up the group. Donors had nominal health at sampling but likely had unrecorded immune exposures. General study results and limits: The authors assumed roughly uniform sequencing depth across donors for presence/absence analyses. Sequencing likely produced, as an artifact, a cluster of highly shared sequence variants.

Primers included in the PCR were 60 Vbeta and 13 Jbeta primers. TCRdb's copy holds only in-frame clones and misses some; the assay was immunoSEQ multiplex PCR. The sample shows approximately 96,000 clones, under 80% of them seen only once. CDR3 length: 14 residues. V lost 1 base and J lost 6; bases outside the gene matches: 5. Germline-derived CDR1 and CDR2 are SGHTA and FQGNSA. Comments on this clone: No antigen is known for it.

This sequence joins TRBV7-2 and TRBJ2-7; 8 bases are shared with TRBD2. Sequenced sample: PBMCs. This sequence originates from a male donor in good health and CMV-seronegative. As DNA, the CDR3 is TGTGCCAGCAGCTTAGTCGGGGGGGTTAGCGAGCAGTACTTC. Its protein product is CASSLVGGVSEQYF.